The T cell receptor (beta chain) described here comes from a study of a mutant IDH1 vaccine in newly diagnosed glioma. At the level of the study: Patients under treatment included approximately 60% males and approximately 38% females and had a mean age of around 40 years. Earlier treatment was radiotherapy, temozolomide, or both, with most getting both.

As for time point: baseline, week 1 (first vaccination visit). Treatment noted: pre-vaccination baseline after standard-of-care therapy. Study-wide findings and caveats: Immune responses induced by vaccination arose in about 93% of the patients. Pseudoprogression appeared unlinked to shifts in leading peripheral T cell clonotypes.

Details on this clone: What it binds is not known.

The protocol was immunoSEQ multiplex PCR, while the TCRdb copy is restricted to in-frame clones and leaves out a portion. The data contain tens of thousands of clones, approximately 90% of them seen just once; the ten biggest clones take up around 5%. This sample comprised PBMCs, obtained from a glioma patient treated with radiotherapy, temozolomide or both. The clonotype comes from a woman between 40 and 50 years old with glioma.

Here the CDR3 DNA reads TGTGCCAGCAGACCGCGCAGGGGCGGGTCTAACTATGGCTACACCTTC. Its protein is CASRPRRGGSNYGYTF. The V and J genes are TRBV27 and TRBJ1-2; D is perhaps TRBD1 (6 bases). The V gene lost 6 bases and the J gene lost 0 bases, with 17 bases spanning the gap. CDR1 and CDR2 from the germline V gene are MNHEY and SMNVEV (reference sequence). This CDR3 has 16 residues.